This record covers a single T cell receptor beta chain. Its antigen remains unknown. The study profiled TCR beta VDJ and CDR3 using genomic DNA as template. One entry per CDR3 protein results from TCRdb running MiXCR on the reads. Counted here are tens of thousands of distinct CDR3 sequences, more than 65% occurring once; the ten biggest clones make up 22%. The record originates from a study of CD8+CD57+ T cells in acquired aplastic anemia. Study-wide context: Sorting CD4+ and CD8+ cells gave DNA averaging approximately 3 ug.

Overall study findings and caveats: Patients and controls had in common fewer than 30 CD8+ CDR3 sequences.

The sequence was collected from a human donor in good health, serving as a control. Sequenced sample: sorted CD4+, CD8+, or CD8+CD57+ T cells (not recorded which) from PBMCs.

This CDR3 is CASSLERGGIYEQYF. In nucleotides, the CDR3 is TGCGCCAGCAGCTTGGAGCGAGGGGGGATCTACGAGCAGTACTTC. The rearrangement uses TRBV5-1 and TRBJ2-7, with D tentatively TRBD1 or TRBD2 (6 bases each). The CDR3 covers 15 residues. V dropped 0 bases and J dropped 3 bases, with 13 bases sitting between them. Germline V gene data show CDR1 as SGHRS and CDR2 as YFSETQ.